Listed below are T cell receptor beta chains from one sample, sequenced in a study of blood T cell repertoires in COVID-19. The method was immunoSEQ multiplex PCR; TCRdb's version includes in-frame clones alone and lacks a portion of them. Altogether around 37,000 clones are present, approximately 81% being singletons, with the ten largest covering around 1.6%. Sequencing was done on a sample of peripheral blood. The receptors shown here come from a man aged 55 to 70 with COVID-19, enrolled during active disease. The CDR3 runs from the conserved cysteine through the conserved F or W. Fields, in order: J gene, D gene, clone size, V gene, CDR3 protein, CDR3 DNA. A D gene is named only where the DNA matches it firmly. Size values are once, few and many counts, or a class for expanded clones, and some rows have none.

TRBJ1-1 | TRBD1 | - | TRBV9 | CASSGGGQGIEAFF | TGTGCCAGCAGCGGAGGGGGACAGGGTATTGAAGCTTTCTTT
TRBJ2-3 | - | - | TRBV14 | CASSQDSGSTQYF | TGTGCCAGCAGCCAAGATTCGGGGAGTACGCAGTATTTT
TRBJ2-1 | - | - | TRBV5-1 | CASSLGGNPYNEQFF | TGCGCCAGCAGCTTAGGGGGTAACCCCTACAATGAGCAGTTCTTC
TRBJ1-2 | - | - | TRBV12-3/TRBV12-4 | CASRDSPYGYTF | TGTGCCAGCAGAGACAGCCCCTATGGCTACACCTTC
TRBJ2-1 | TRBD1 | - | TRBV5-1 | CASSLPGTGGGNEQFF | TGCGCCAGCAGCCTCCCCGGGACAGGGGGAGGGAATGAGCAGTTCTTC
TRBJ2-5 | TRBD2 | - | TRBV28 | CASSLTSGRAETQYF | TGTGCCAGCAGTTTAACCAGCGGGAGGGCAGAGACCCAGTACTTC
TRBJ1-1 | - | - | TRBV19 | CASSSQGRGFVAFF | TGTGCCAGTAGTTCACAGGGACGCGGGTTTGTGGCTTTCTTT
TRBJ2-7 | - | - | TRBV6-1 | CASSVSAPPGGFEQYF | TGTGCCAGCAGTGTGTCCGCGCCCCCAGGAGGGTTCGAGCAGTACTTC
TRBJ1-2 | - | - | TRBV19 | CASSILGPGANYGYTF | TGTGCCAGTAGTATTCTGGGGCCGGGTGCTAACTATGGCTACACCTTC
TRBJ2-7 | TRBD2 | - | TRBV4-1 | CASSQDSLFGLAGAHEQYF | TGCGCCAGCAGCCAAGATTCCCTTTTCGGACTAGCGGGAGCCCACGAGCAGTACTTC
TRBJ1-2 | - | once | TRBV30 | CAWRLAGVNYGYTF | TGTGCCTGGAGACTCGCAGGGGTGAACTATGGCTACACCTTC
TRBJ1-2 | TRBD1 | once | TRBV11-2 | CASSAGQALHGYTF | TGTGCCAGCAGCGCGGGACAGGCCCTCCATGGCTACACCTTC
TRBJ1-1 | - | - | TRBV20-1 | CSATVGTEAFF | TGCAGTGCAACAGTTGGCACTGAAGCTTTCTTT
TRBJ2-7 | TRBD1 | - | TRBV9 | CASSVAPPGQGSYEQYF | TGTGCCAGCAGCGTAGCCCCCCCCGGACAGGGAAGCTACGAGCAGTACTTC
TRBJ1-5 | - | - | TRBV5-1 | CASSLEGAPNQPQHF | TGCGCCAGCAGCTTGGAAGGGGCACCTAATCAGCCCCAGCATTTT
TRBJ2-2 | TRBD1 | few | TRBV15 | CATRYHRGNTGELFF | TGTGCCACCAGGTACCACAGGGGGAACACCGGGGAGCTGTTTTTT
TRBJ1-1 | - | few | TRBV11-2 | CASSLQAGKNTEAFF | TGTGCCAGCAGCTTACAGGCGGGGAAGAACACTGAAGCTTTCTTT
TRBJ2-1 | - | - | TRBV2 | CASLELDNEQFF | TGTGCCAGTCTGGAGTTGGACAATGAGCAGTTCTTC
TRBJ1-1 | - | - | TRBV19 | CASSTGVSGEAFF | TGTGCCAGTAGTACCGGGGTGTCGGGTGAAGCTTTCTTT
TRBJ1-2 | - | - | TRBV5-1 | CASSLGRTNYGYTF | TGCGCCAGCAGCTTGGGGAGGACTAACTATGGCTACACCTTC
TRBJ1-2 | TRBD1 | few | TRBV30 | CAWRGQGVSGYTF | TGTGCCTGGAGGGGACAGGGCGTGAGTGGCTACACCTTC
TRBJ2-7 | TRBD2 | - | TRBV28 | CASIRGRGEQYF | TGTGCCAGCATCCGGGGGAGGGGCGAGCAGTACTTC
TRBJ1-5 | TRBD1 | - | TRBV5-6 | CASSSARDRGVIGNQPQHF | TGTGCCAGCAGCTCGGCACGGGACAGGGGTGTAATAGGGAATCAGCCCCAGCATTTT
TRBJ1-5 | TRBD1 | - | TRBV28 | CASSLGLTGNNQPQHF | TGTGCCAGCAGTTTAGGCCTGACAGGGAACAATCAGCCCCAGCATTTT
TRBJ1-3 | - | - | TRBV28 | CASSDTGYGNTIYF | TGTGCCAGCAGTGATACAGGGTACGGAAACACCATATATTTT
TRBJ1-6 | - | - | TRBV3-1/TRBV3-2 | CASSLLDYYNSPLHF | TGTGCCAGCAGCCTGCTCGACTATTATAATTCACCCCTCCACTTT
TRBJ1-1 | - | once | TRBV12-3/TRBV12-4 | CASDRPMNTEAFF | TGTGCCAGCGACAGGCCCATGAACACTGAAGCTTTCTTT
TRBJ2-7 | - | - | TRBV10-1 | CASSGSRGIYEQYF | TGCGCCAGCAGTGGGAGCAGGGGAATCTACGAGCAGTACTTC
TRBJ2-5 | - | - | TRBV30 | CAWSGSGSRSETQYF | TGTGCCTGGAGTGGGTCGGGATCGAGGAGCGAGACCCAGTACTTC